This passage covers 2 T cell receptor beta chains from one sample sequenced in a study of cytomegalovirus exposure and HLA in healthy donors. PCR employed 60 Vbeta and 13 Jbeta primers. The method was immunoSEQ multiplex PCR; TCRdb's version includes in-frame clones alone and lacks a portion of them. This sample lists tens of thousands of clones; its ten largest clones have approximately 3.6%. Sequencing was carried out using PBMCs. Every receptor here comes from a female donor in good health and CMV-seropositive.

The CDR3: CSVSGTGWSEQYF. The CDR3 region has the DNA TGCAGCGTTTCCGGGACAGGGTGGTCCGAGCAGTACTTC. The chain links TRBV29-1 to TRBJ2-7; 9 positions agree with TRBD1. The CDR3 runs 13 residues. V shed 5 bases and J 6 bases; nucleotides not matched to a gene: 8. CDR1 is SQVTM, CDR2 ANQGSEA, per germline.

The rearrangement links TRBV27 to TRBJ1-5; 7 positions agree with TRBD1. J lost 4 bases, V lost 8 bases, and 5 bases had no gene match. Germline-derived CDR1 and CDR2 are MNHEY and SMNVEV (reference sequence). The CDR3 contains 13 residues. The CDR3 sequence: CASSTGFNQPQHF. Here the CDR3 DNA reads TGTGCCAGCTCGACAGGGTTTAATCAGCCCCAGCATTTT.